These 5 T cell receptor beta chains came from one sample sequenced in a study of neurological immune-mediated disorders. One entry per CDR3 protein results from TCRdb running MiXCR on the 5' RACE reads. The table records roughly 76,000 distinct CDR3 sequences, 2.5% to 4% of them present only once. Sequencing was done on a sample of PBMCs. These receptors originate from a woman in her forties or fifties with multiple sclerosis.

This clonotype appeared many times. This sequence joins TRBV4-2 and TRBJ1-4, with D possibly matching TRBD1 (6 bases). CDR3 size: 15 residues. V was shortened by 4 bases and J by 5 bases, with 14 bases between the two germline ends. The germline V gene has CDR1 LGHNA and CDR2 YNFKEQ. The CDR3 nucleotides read TGTGCCAGCAGCCCGAGACAGGCGCGAAATGAAAAACTGTTTTTT. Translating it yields CASSPRQARNEKLFF.

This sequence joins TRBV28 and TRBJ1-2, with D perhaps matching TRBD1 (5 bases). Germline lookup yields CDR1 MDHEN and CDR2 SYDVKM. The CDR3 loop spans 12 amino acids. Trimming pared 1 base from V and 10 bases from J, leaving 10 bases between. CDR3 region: CASSLFGDSYTF. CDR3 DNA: TGTGCCAGCAGTTTATTTGGGGACTCCTACACCTTC.

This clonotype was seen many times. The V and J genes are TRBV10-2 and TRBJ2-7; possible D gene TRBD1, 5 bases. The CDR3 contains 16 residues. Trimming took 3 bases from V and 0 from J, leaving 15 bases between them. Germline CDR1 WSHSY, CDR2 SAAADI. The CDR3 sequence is CASSDSDSRASYEQYV. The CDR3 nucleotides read TGCGCCAGCAGTGATTCAGACTCCAGGGCCTCCTACGAGCAGTACGTC.

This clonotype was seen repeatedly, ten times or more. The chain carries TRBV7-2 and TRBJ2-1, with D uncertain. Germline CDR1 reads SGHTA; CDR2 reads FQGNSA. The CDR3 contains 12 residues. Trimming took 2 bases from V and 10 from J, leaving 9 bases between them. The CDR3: CASSLTPTEQFF. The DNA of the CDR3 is TGTGCCAGCAGCTTAACCCCAACCGAGCAGTTCTTC.

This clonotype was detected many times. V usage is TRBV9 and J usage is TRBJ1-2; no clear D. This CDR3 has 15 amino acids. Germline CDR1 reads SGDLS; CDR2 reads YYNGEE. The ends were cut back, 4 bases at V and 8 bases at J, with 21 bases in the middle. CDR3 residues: CASSPSQSPYEGYTF. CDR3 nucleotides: TGTGCCAGCAGCCCGAGCCAGAGCCCCTATGAGGGCTACACCTTC.